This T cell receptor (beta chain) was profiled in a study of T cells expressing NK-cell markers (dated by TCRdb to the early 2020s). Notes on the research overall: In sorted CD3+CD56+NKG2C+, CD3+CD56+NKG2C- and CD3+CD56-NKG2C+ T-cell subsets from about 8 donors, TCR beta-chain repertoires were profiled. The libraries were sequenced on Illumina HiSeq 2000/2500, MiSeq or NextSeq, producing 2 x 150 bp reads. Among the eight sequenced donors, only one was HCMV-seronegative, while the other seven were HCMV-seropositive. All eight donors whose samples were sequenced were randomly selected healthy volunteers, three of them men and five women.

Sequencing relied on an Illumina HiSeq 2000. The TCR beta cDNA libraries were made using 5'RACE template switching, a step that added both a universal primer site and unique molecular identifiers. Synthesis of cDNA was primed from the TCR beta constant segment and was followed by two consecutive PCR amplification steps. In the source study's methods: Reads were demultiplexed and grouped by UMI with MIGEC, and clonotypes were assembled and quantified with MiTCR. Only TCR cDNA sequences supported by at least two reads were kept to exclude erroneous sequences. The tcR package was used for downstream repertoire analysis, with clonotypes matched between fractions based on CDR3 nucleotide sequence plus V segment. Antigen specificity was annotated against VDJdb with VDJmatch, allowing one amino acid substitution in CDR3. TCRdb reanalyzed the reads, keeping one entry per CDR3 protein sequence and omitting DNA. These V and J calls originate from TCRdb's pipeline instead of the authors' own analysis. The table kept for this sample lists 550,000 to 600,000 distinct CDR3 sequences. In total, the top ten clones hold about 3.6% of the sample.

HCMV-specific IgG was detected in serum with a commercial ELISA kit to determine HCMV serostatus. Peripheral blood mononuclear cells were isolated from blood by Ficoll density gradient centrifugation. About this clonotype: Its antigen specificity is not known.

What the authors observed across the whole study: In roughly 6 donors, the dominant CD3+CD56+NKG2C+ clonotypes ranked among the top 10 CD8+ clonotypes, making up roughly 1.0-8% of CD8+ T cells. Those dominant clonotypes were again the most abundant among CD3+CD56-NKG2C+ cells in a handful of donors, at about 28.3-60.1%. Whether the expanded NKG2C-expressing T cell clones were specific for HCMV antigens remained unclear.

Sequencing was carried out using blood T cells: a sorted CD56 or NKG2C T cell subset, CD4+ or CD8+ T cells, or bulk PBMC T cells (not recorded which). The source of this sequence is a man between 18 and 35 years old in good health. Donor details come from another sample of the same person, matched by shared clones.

The CDR3 has the sequence CASSQPRGANTGELFF. The chain is made from TRBV5-1 and TRBJ2-2. From its cysteine to its phenylalanine, the CDR3 spans 16 amino acids. DNA is not on record. As encoded in the germline V gene, CDR1 is SGHRS while CDR2 is YFSETQ.